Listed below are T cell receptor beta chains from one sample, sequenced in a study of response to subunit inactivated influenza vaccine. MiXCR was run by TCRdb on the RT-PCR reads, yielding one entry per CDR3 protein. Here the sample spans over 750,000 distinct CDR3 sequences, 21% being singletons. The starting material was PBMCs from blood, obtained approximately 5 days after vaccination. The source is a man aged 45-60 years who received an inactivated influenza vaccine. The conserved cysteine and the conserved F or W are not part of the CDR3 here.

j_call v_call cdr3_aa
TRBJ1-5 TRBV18 ASSATGMGNQPQH
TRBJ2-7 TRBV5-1 ASSLVGREQY
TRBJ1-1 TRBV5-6 ASSPPLGWIGGGTEAF
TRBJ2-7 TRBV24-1 ATSDSLASGDEQY
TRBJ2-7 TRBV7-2 ASSFTGVDYEQY
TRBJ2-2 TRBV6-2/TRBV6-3 ASSYAYAPTGELF
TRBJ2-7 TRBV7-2 ASSSDRGPAYEQY
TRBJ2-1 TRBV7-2 ASSVLAGVSSYNEQF
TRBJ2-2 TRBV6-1 ASSPLSGITGELF
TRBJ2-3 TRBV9 ASSALAGGSTDTQY
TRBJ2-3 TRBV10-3 AISAAPTDTQY
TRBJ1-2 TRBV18 ASSPGTGVEYGYT
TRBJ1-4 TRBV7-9 ASSLAGDLRKKLF
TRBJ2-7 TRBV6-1 ASSPLPGRGYEQY
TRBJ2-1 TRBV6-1 ASSHTGISYNEQF
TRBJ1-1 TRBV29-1 SVPGLTNTEAF
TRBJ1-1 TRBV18 ASSPFGQGADTEAF
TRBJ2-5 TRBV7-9 ASSKQETQY
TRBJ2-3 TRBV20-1 SAPPRRFSTDTQY
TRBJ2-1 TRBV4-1 ASSQGPGNGASYNEQF
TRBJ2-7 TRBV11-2 ASSQRAGLTTYEQY
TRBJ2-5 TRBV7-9 ASSLGVGNVETQY
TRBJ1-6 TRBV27 ASSLSTRLSSPLH
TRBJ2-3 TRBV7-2 ASGVAAGRVDTQY
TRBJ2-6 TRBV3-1 ASSRRTSGANVLT
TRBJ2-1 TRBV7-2 ASSQQRGGNEQF
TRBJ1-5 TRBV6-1 ASSELRQNQPQH
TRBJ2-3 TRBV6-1 ASKGPLRDTQY
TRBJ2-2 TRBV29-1 SVGTGHYTGELF
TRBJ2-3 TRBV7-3 ASSVNGGNTQY
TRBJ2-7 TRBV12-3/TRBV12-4 ASRLSGAATEQY
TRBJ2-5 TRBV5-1 ASSLGTAGGQETQY
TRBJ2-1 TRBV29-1 SVVGRNSYNEQF
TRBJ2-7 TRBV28 ASSSGLPGEHEQY
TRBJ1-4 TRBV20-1 SARRWDWANEKLF
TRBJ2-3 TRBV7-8 ASSSPSVIASSTDTQY